This entry lists 32 T cell receptor beta chains sequenced from one sample in a study of blood T cells in healthy people across ages. The authors ran a second PCR of about 7 to 12 cycles using a sample-barcoded 5' primer and a J-beta primer mix. TCRdb analysed the 5' RACE reads with MiXCR anew, one entry per CDR3 protein. The table lists more than 650,000 distinct CDR3 sequences, 22% of them singletons. Sequenced: blood. These receptors were obtained from a man in his 70s in good health.

The genes are TRBV7-9 and TRBJ2-5, with TRBD2 matching 9 bases. J lost 6 bases, V lost 5 bases, and 7 bases had no gene match. The CDR3 is 14 residues long. The germline gives CDR1 SEHNR, CDR2 FQNEAQ (reference sequence). CDR3 coding DNA: TGTGCCAGCAGCCTATTAGCGGGGGAAAAGACCCAGTACTTC. Protein: CASSLLAGEKTQYF.

The V and J genes are TRBV29-1 and TRBJ2-5; D tentatively fits TRBD1 or TRBD2 (5 bases each). The CDR3 extends over 12 amino acids. V lost 6 bases and J lost 3, with 11 bases in between. The germline V gene has CDR1 SQVTM and CDR2 ANQGSEA. CDR3 amino acids: CSVGRGEETQYF. DNA of the CDR3: TGCAGCGTGGGAAGGGGAGAAGAGACCCAGTACTTC.

The gene calls are TRBV5-5 and TRBJ2-2, with D hard to call. V dropped 3 bases and J dropped 2 bases, with 8 bases sitting between them. Germline V CDR1 and CDR2: SGHKS, YYEKEE (reference sequence). This CDR3 is 14 amino acids long. DNA for the CDR3: TGTGCCAGCAGCTCCTTACATAACACCGGGGAGCTGTTTTTT. Residues: CASSSLHNTGELFF.

This clonotype has a handful of counts. V and J are TRBV12-3 or TRBV12-4 and TRBJ1-4, with 8 bases fitting TRBD1. V dropped 7 bases and J dropped 7; count of bases not matched to a gene: 5. The CDR3 sequence is 13 residues long. CDR3 bases: TGTGCCAGCAACCGGCAGGGGGCTGAAAAACTGTTTTTT. Translation gives CASNRQGAEKLFF.

This clonotype was detected only a few times. The chain is built from TRBV6-4 and TRBJ1-5; D might be TRBD1 (5 bases). V was clipped by 6 bases and J by 8 bases, with 14 bases between them. This CDR3 comprises 13 residues. The germline CDR1 and CDR2 sequences are MRHNA and SNTAGT. As DNA, the CDR3 is TGTGCCAGCAGGATGGGACTACGGGAGCCCCAGCATTTT. Translation: CASRMGLREPQHF.

A few counts support this clonotype. The V call is TRBV10-3, the J call TRBJ1-1; TRBD1 might be the D (6 bases). The V gene's germline CDR1 is ENHRY and CDR2 SYGVKD. The CDR3 is 12 amino acids. V lost 6 bases, J lost 5 bases, and 10 bases lay in between. CDR3 sequence (DNA): TGTGCCATCAGCCGAGGGGGGACTGAAGCTTTCTTT. It specifies CAISRGGTEAFF.

This chain links TRBV18 with TRBJ1-4; D might be TRBD1 (6 bases). The germline V gene encodes CDR1 KGHSH and CDR2 LQKENI. Trimming removed 6 bases at V and 8 bases at J, with 10 bases between. CDR3 size: 12 residues. This CDR3 reads CASSKTGEKLFF. As DNA, the CDR3 is TGTGCCAGCTCCAAGACAGGCGAAAAACTGTTTTTT.

This clonotype was counted a few times. V usage is TRBV20-1 and J usage is TRBJ1-2, with no clear D. The V gene's germline CDR1 is DFQATT and CDR2 SNEGSKA (reference sequence). The CDR3 is 14 residues long. Trimming removed 0 bases from V and 6 bases from J, with 14 bases in between. This CDR3 reads CSARDRGGGDGYTF. For the CDR3, the DNA is TGCAGTGCTAGAGATCGCGGTGGCGGGGATGGCTACACCTTC.

The chain carries TRBV5-1 and TRBJ2-2; 7 bases are a match to TRBD1. With V trimmed by 4 bases and J by 1 base, 4 bases remained unmatched. The germline V gene encodes CDR1 SGHRS and CDR2 YFSETQ. The CDR3 has 15 residues. The CDR3 region has the DNA TGCGCCAGCAGCGGACAGGCAGGGAACACCGGGGAGCTGTTTTTT. It translates to CASSGQAGNTGELFF.

This clonotype was seen a few times. The chain carries TRBV7-3 and TRBJ2-3; no clear D. Germline CDR1 SGHTA, CDR2 FQGTGA. V was clipped by 1 base and J by 3 bases, with 11 bases between them. This CDR3 is 15 amino acids long. CDR3 residues: CASSLNPPGTDTQYF. The CDR3 nucleotides are TGTGCCAGCAGCTTAAATCCCCCAGGTACAGATACGCAGTATTTT.

This clonotype was recorded only once. This chain connects TRBV7-2 to TRBJ2-4; D uncertain. V was cut by 5 bases and J by 6 bases, with 14 bases left in between. This CDR3 region has 14 residues. Germline CDR1 SGHTA, CDR2 FQGNSA. CDR3 bases: TGTGCCAGCAGCCCGAGGTGGTCAGGAAACATTCAGTACTTC. Translating it yields CASSPRWSGNIQYF. Full variable domain (outside the CDR3, taken from reference TRBV7-2 and TRBJ2-4): GAGVSQSPSNKVTEKGKDVELRCDPISGHTALYWYRQSLGQGLEFLIYFQGNSAPDKSGLPSDRFSAERTGGSVSTLTIQRTQQEDSAVYLCASSPRWSGNIQYFGAGTRLSVL.

V is TRBV6-5 and J is TRBJ1-1; D remains ambiguous. The CDR3 contains 14 residues. Trimming cost V 6 bases and J 1 base, with 12 bases left between them. Germline CDR1 reads MNHEY; CDR2 reads SVGAGI. The CDR3 bases are TGTGCCAGCAGCTCCCTGGGCCGGAACACTGAAGCTTTCTTT. Protein product: CASSSLGRNTEAFF.

The rearrangement joins TRBV5-1 to TRBJ1-1; D uncertain. The germline CDR1 and CDR2 sequences are SGHRS and YFSETQ. V lost 0 bases and J lost 5, with 11 bases in between. This CDR3 comprises 14 residues. The CDR3 DNA reads as TGCGCCAGCAGCTTGGCGGTCGCATCGACTGAAGCTTTCTTT. Amino acid sequence: CASSLAVASTEAFF.

This chain connects TRBV6-5 to TRBJ1-5, with a weak D call TRBD1 (6 bases). The CDR3 contains 13 residues. Germline lookup yields CDR1 MNHEY and CDR2 SVGAGI. V shed 7 bases and J shed 4 bases, with 11 bases lying between them. CDR3 sequence (DNA): TGTGCCAGCATGCGGGACAAGAATCAGCCCCAGCATTTT. Protein: CASMRDKNQPQHF.

The rearrangement joins TRBV7-9 to TRBJ1-3; perhaps TRBD1 as D (6 bases). Germline CDR1 SEHNR, CDR2 FQNEAQ (reference sequence). This CDR3 has 18 amino acids. The V gene lost 1 base and the J gene lost 0 bases, with 16 bases spanning the gap. CDR3 DNA sequence: TGTGCCAGCAGCTTAGACGCGGGATGGACAGCCTCTGGAAACACCATATATTTT. Its translation is CASSLDAGWTASGNTIYF.

There are a few counts of this clonotype. One end of the junction does not line up with germline, which may come from a read error. The gene calls are TRBV12-3 or TRBV12-4 and TRBJ2-3; 9 bases are a match to TRBD2. The CDR3 spans 15 residues. CDR3 sequence (DNA): TGTGCCAGCAGGTTAGCGGGAGAGAGGGCAGATACGCAGTATTTT. Translated: CASRLAGERADTQYF.

This clonotype was counted only a few times. The rearrangement links TRBV27 to TRBJ1-5, with D unresolved. Trimming took 8 bases from V and 0 from J, leaving 11 bases between them. CDR1 and CDR2 (germline): MNHEY, SMNVEV (reference sequence). This CDR3 has 14 amino acids. The CDR3 DNA sequence: TGTGCCAGCCGCCCTAGGGTTAGCAATCAGCCCCAGCATTTT. Amino acid sequence: CASRPRVSNQPQHF.

This clonotype was seen more than once but under ten times. The V call is TRBV25-1, the J call TRBJ2-7, with D unclear. V was shortened by 8 bases and J by 3 bases, with 14 bases between the two germline ends. The germline gives CDR1 MGHDK, CDR2 SYGVNS. The CDR3 covers 13 residues. This CDR3 reads CASPSGVNYEQYV. The CDR3 coding sequence is TGTGCCAGCCCGAGTGGGGTTAACTACGAGCAGTACGTC.

This clonotype was counted many times. The chain carries TRBV29-1 and TRBJ2-1, with 8 bases fitting TRBD1. This CDR3 contains 15 residues. CDR1 and CDR2 from the germline V gene are SQVTM and ANQGSEA. The ends lost 1 base at V and 6 bases at J; junction bases unmatched: 8. CDR3 coding DNA: TGCAGCGTTGAAGGGGCCCAGGGGGCAGTCAATGAGCAGTTCTTC. This gives the protein CSVEGAQGAVNEQFF.

This clonotype was seen a handful of times. In DNA form, the CDR3 reads TGTGCCAGCAGCCAAGATAGGGGAGCGGCCAATCTCAATGAGCAGTTCTTC. It encodes CASSQDRGAANLNEQFF. J is TRBJ2-1 and V is TRBV14; TRBD1 or TRBD2 may be the D gene (5 bases each). Between the trimmed V and J ends, which lost 0 bases and 6 bases, there was a span of 18 bases. The CDR3 has 17 amino acids. Germline V CDR1 and CDR2: SGHDN, FVKESK.

The gene calls are TRBV12-5 and TRBJ1-5, with 7 bases lining up with TRBD1. The CDR3 loop spans 14 amino acids. In germline, CDR1 is LGHNT, CDR2 FRNRAP. After removal of 6 bases from V and 8 bases from J, the junction contained 10 bases not matched to a gene. This CDR3 reads CASGPGTAVKPQHF. DNA of the CDR3: TGTGCTAGTGGACCCGGGACAGCGGTAAAGCCCCAGCATTTT.

The chain links TRBV28 to TRBJ2-1; no firm D call. The germline gives CDR1 MDHEN, CDR2 SYDVKM. V lost 6 bases and J lost 7, with 10 bases in between. The CDR3 length is 12 residues. In nucleotides, the CDR3 is TGTGCCAGCAGGTCCTCCTCAAATGAGCAGTTCTTC. Translated, it gives CASRSSSNEQFF.

The V call is TRBV28, the J call TRBJ1-2, with 7 bases matching TRBD1. The length of the CDR3 is 16 residues. Germline CDR1 is MDHEN and CDR2 is SYDVKM. The trim removed 5 bases at V and 5 bases at J, leaving 14 bases unmatched. CDR3 in amino acids: CASSPPRGGIPYGYTF. In nucleotides, the CDR3 is TGTGCCAGCAGTCCTCCCAGGGGGGGGATACCATATGGCTACACCTTC.

This chain uses TRBV5-1 with TRBJ1-2; 7 bases map to TRBD1. This CDR3 region has 15 residues. Germline V lookup: CDR1 SGHRS, CDR2 YFSETQ. Losses at the gene ends were 2 bases for V and 4 bases for J; bases not matched to a gene: 8. For the CDR3, the DNA is TGCGCCAGCAGCTTCGAGGGGGCAACGACCTATGGCTACACCTTC. It is translated as CASSFEGATTYGYTF.

This clonotype was detected many times. The chain joins TRBV6-6 to TRBJ1-4, with 8 bases aligning to TRBD1. The V and J ends lost 5 bases and 5 bases, in that order; junction bases with no gene match: 7. This CDR3 has 15 residues. The germline V gene has CDR1 MNHNY and CDR2 SVGAGI (reference sequence). The CDR3 DNA reads as TGTGCCAGCAGTGGACGACAGGGGAAAAATGAAAAACTGTTTTTT. This translates into CASSGRQGKNEKLFF.

There are a few counts of this clonotype. The V and J genes are TRBV4-1 and TRBJ1-3; a possible D gene is TRBD1 (5 bases). V gave up 0 bases and J gave up 0 bases, with 9 bases separating them. The CDR3 is 16 residues long. Per germline, CDR1 MGHRA and CDR2 YSYEKL. DNA of the CDR3: TGCGCCAGCAGCCAAGAAAGGCAGGGCTCTGGAAACACCATATATTTT. Its protein product is CASSQERQGSGNTIYF.

This clonotype has only a few counts. The genes are TRBV7-8 and TRBJ1-5; D remains unclear. The length of the CDR3 is 15 residues. The germline CDR1 and CDR2 sequences are SGHVS and FQNEAQ. V lost 1 base to trimming and J lost 0 bases, with 7 bases between them. In DNA, the CDR3 is TGTGCCAGCAGCTTAGAGTTGCGTAGCAATCAGCCCCAGCATTTT. It translates to CASSLELRSNQPQHF.

This chain links TRBV28 with TRBJ1-1; D gene ambiguous. The CDR3 spans 15 residues. The V and J ends lost 5 bases and 1 base respectively, with 14 bases between them. Looked up from germline, CDR1 is MDHEN and CDR2 is SYDVKM. CDR3 in DNA: TGTGCCAGCAGTCTGCTAAAGTCCCGGAACACTGAAGCTTTCTTT. Translating gives CASSLLKSRNTEAFF.

The V call is TRBV7-3, the J call TRBJ2-3; no clear D. V gave up 2 bases and J gave up 6 bases, with 12 bases separating them. The CDR3 is 14 residues long. Germline assignment: CDR1 SGHTA and CDR2 FQGTGA. The CDR3 loop is CASSLGPPGDTQYF. DNA for the CDR3: TGTGCCAGCAGCTTAGGCCCCCCCGGCGATACGCAGTATTTT.

Note on this clonotype: The junction and the germline gene differ at one end; a read error may be behind it. This chain joins TRBV7-7 and TRBJ2-5; D not certain. The CDR3 extends over 14 amino acids. CDR1 is SSHAT, CDR2 FNYEAQ, per germline (reference sequence). The CDR3 sequence is CVSSLEKGPKTQYF. The CDR3 DNA sequence: TGTGTCAGCAGCTTAGAAAAGGGCCCCAAGACCCAGTACTTC.

This chain joins TRBV12-3 or TRBV12-4 and TRBJ2-3, with TRBD2 matching over 8 bases. The CDR3 has 15 residues. The ends lost 7 bases at V and 2 bases at J; junction bases unmatched: 8. CDR3 amino acids: CASTPGAGVTDTQYF. The DNA of the CDR3 is TGTGCCAGCACCCCAGGAGCGGGAGTCACAGATACGCAGTATTTT.

There are a few counts of this clonotype. Relative to the germline gene, one junction end is altered; a read error may explain this. The chain couples TRBV5-1 to TRBJ2-2, with D unresolved. Germline V gene data show CDR1 as SGHRS and CDR2 as YFSETQ. The CDR3 loop spans 14 amino acids. The CDR3 here is CASSLTSFTGELFF. The CDR3 DNA is TGTGCCAGCAGTTTAACAAGTTTCACCGGGGAGCTGTTTTTT.